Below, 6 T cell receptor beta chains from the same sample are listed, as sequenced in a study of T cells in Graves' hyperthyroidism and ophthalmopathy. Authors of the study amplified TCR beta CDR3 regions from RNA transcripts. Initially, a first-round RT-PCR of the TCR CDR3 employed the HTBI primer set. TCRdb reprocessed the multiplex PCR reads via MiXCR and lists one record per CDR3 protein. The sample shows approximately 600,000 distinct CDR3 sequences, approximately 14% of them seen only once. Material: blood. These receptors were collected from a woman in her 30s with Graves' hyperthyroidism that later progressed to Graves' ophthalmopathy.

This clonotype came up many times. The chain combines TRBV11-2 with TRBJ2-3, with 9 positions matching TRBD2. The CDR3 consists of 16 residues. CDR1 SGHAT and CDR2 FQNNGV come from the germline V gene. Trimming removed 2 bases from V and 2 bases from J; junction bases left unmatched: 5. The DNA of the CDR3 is TGTGCCAGCAGCTTAAAGGCTAGCGGGGTCACAGATACGCAGTATTTT. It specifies CASSLKASGVTDTQYF.

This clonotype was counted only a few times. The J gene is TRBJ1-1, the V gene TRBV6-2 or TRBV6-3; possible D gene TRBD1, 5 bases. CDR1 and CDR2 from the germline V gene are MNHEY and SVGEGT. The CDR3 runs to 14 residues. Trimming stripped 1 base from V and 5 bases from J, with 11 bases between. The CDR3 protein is CASSYWDLGTEAFF. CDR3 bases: TGTGCCAGCAGTTACTGGGACTTGGGGACTGAAGCTTTCTTT.

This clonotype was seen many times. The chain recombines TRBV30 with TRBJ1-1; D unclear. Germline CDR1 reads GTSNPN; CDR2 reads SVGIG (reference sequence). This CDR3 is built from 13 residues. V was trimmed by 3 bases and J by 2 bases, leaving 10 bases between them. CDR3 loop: CAWRSRGNTEAFF. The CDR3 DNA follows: TGTGCCTGGAGGAGTCGTGGAAACACTGAAGCTTTCTTT.

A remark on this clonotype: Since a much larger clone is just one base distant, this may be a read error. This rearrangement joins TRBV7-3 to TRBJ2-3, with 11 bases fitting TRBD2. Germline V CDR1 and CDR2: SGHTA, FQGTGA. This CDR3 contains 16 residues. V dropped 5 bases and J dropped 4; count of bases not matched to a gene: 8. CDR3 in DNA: TGTGCCAGCAGCGTTTCTAGCGGGAGGCGAGCAGATACGCAGTATTTT. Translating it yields CASSVSSGRRADTQYF.

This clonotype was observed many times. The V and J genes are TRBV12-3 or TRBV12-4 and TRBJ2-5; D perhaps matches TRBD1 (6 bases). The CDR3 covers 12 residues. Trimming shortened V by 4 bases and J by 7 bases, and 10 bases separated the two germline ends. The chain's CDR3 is CASSSGEGTQYF. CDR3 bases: TGTGCCAGCAGTTCAGGGGAAGGGACCCAGTACTTC.

CDR3 in amino acids: CASSQLPGQGNTIYF. CDR3 coding DNA: TGCGCCAGCAGCCAACTTCCGGGACAGGGAAACACCATATATTTT. This chain links TRBV4-3 with TRBJ1-3, with 7 bases identical to TRBD1. With V trimmed by 2 bases and J by 4 bases, 5 bases remained unmatched. Germline CDR1 and CDR2: LGHNA and YSLEER. The CDR3 is 15 residues long.